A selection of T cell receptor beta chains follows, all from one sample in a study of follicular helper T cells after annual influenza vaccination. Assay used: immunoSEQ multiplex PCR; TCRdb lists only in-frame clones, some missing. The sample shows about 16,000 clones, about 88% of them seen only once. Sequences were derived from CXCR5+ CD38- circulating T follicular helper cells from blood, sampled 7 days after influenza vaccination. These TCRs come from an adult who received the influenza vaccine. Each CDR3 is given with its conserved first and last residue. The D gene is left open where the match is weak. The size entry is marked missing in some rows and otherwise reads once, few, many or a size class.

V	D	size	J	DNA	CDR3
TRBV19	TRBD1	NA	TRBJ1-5	TGTGCCAGTAGTATAACAGGGGAAAGGGGTCAGCCCCAGCATTTT	CASSITGERGQPQHF
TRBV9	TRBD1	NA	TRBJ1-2	TGTGCCAGCAGCGCAGATCCGACAGGGGTGTATGGCTACACCTTC	CASSADPTGVYGYTF
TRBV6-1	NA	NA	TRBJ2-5	TGTGCCAGCAAGGAGAGCAGCGCGGAGACCCAGTACTTC	CASKESSAETQYF
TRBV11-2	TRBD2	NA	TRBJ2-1	TGTGCCAGCAGCCCCACAAGTACACTAGCGGGGGGAAATGAGCAGTTCTTC	CASSPTSTLAGGNEQFF
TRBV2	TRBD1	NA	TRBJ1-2	TGTGCCACTATAACAGGGGGCGGCTATGGCTACACCTTC	CATITGGGYGYTF
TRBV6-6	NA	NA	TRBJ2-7	TGTGCCAGCAGTTACGAGTCCTCCTACGAGCAGTACTTC	CASSYESSYEQYF
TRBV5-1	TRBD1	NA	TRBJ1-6	TGCGCCAGCAGCCGAGAAGGGACAGGGGCTTCACCCCTCCACTTT	CASSREGTGASPLHF
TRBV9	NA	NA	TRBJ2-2	TGTGCCAGCAGCGTAGGGGGGACACGAGGCACCGGGGAGCTGTTTTTT	CASSVGGTRGTGELFF
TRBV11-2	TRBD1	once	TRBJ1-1	TGTGCCAGCAGCTTAGGGACAGGGCCTGAAGCTTTCTTT	CASSLGTGPEAFF
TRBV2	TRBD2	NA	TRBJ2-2	TGTGCCAGCGCCGGGACTAGCGGGGCTCATACCGGGGAGCTGTTTTTT	CASAGTSGAHTGELFF
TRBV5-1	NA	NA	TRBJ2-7	TGCGCCAGCAGAACCTCGACAGGTAGATACGAGCAGTACTTC	CASRTSTGRYEQYF
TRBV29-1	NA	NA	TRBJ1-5	TGCAGCGTTGGGGGGGATAGCAATCAGCCCCAGCATTTT	CSVGGDSNQPQHF
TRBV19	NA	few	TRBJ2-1	TGTGCCAGTAGTATATCGTACAATGAGCAGTTCTTC	CASSISYNEQFF
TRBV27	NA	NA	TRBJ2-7	TGTGCCAGCAGTTTATCAAGGGGCTTCACCTACGAGCAGTACTTC	CASSLSRGFTYEQYF
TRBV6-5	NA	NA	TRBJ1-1	TGTGCCAGCCGAGAGAACACTGAAGCTTTCTTT	CASRENTEAFF
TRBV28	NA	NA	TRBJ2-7	TGTGCCAGCAGTTTTTACTACGAGCAGTACTTC	CASSFYYEQYF
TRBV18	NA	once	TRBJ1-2	TGTGCCAGCTCACCGAGACAGGACGTAGGTTTGGGCTACACCTTC	CASSPRQDVGLGYTF
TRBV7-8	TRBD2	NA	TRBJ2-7	TGTGCCAGCAGCCCCCTGACTAGCGGGGAGTACGAGCAGTACTTC	CASSPLTSGEYEQYF
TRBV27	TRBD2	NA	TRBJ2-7	TGTGCCAGCAGTTTAGGCGGGAGAGCTTATAGGGCGCAGTACTTC	CASSLGGRAYRAQYF
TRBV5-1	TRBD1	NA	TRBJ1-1	TGCGCCAGTTCGACCGGGACAGCCAACACTGAAGCTTTCTTT	CASSTGTANTEAFF
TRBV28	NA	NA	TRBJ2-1	TGTGCCAGCCACCGGGATCTGCGCTCCTACAATGAGCAGTTCTTC	CASHRDLRSYNEQFF
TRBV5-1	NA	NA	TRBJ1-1	TGCGCCAGCAGCTCTACAGACAACTCTGAAGCTTTCTTT	CASSSTDNSEAFF
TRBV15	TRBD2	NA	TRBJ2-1	TGTGCCACCGGACTAGTCGGGGCATTAAATGAGCAGTTCTTC	CATGLVGALNEQFF
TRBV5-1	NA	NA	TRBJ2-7	TGCGCCAGCAGCTTGGGGGAGACGATGAGCTCCTACGAGCAGTACTTC	CASSLGETMSSYEQYF
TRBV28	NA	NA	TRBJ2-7	TGTGCCAGCAGTAACCAGGGGAAGATCAACTTC	CASSNQGKINF
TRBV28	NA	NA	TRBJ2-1	TGTGCCAGCAGCTCCCAGGGGATTCTAGGGAATGAGCAGTTCTTC	CASSSQGILGNEQFF
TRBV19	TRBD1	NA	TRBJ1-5	TGTGCCACATGGACAGGGGAGGTCTGGCAGCCCCAGCATTTT	CATWTGEVWQPQHF